This T cell receptor (beta chain) was identified in a study of molecular identifiers for immune sequencing clone quantification listed by TCRdb under 2018. Broadly, across the study: For a replicate experiment, RNA from 20,000 or 100,000 naive CD8 T cells was divided into five aliquots, and four of the five aliquots were sequenced. The study was a methods study using CD8 T cells to benchmark molecular-identifier clustering-based TCR repertoire sequencing (MIDCIRS) and TCR RNA copy counting.

Points the paper makes about the study in general: The naive libraries included spiked-in Jurkat TCR RNA (approximately ten copies' worth), and this RNA is not part of the donor repertoire. The sizes of highly expanded clones could end up underestimated when identical TCR molecules share a barcode. Without barcode sub-clustering, chimeric consensus sequences inflated TCR diversity; chimeras reached as high as 47%. About three recovered TCR RNA copies per cell were obtained by modeling, versus about ten by digital PCR, implying a capture efficiency of about 30%. In CMV-specific effector cells, clones with more than 20 RNA copies contained over 98% of molecules, whereas in naive cells such clones contained under 1% of molecules. Even against a background of 850,000 to 1,000,000 naive CD8 T cells, spiked-in Jurkat TCR RNA amounting to a single cell's worth was reported to be detectable.

On this clonotype: Its antigen specificity is not known. This may stem from a read error, because a much larger clone lies one nucleotide away.

Libraries were constructed by PCR. The sequencing machine was an Illumina HiSeq 4000. Preparation of bulk TCR libraries followed a previously described approach, with the TCR primers listed in Table S5. The Qiagen AllPrep DNA/RNA kit was used to purify total RNA. Reads from multiple sequencing runs of the same library were pooled before analysis. The paper's data handling went like this. Reads were retained only if an exact TCR constant sequence was present, and the retained reads were trimmed to 150 nt and grouped according to their 12-nt molecular barcodes. Within each barcode group, reads were sub-clustered at a 15% Levenshtein threshold, and quality-weighted consensus sequences were built per RNA molecule. Non-functional sequences were removed, as were lower-count sequences one edit away from another. Based on fitting two negative binomial distributions, any barcode sub-cluster with under 20% of the maximum read count was discarded. Clones were called with MiXCR by TCRdb after fastp trimmed the public reads at Q25, and only in-frame beta chains were retained. Records with the same CDR3 protein are collapsed into one entry carrying the most frequent genes and DNA. The V and J calls shown here were made by TCRdb, not taken from the authors' results. A total of approximately 550,000 distinct CDR3 sequences appear in this sample, 20% to 25% of them only once. The ten largest clonotypes hold around 0.84% of the sample.

Libraries of naive CD8 T cells were built from around 20,000 to 1,000,000 sorted cells, with 10%, 30% or 50% of the purified RNA used. Naive CD8 T cells, defined as CD8+CD4-CCR7+CD45RA+, were FACS-sorted into RLT Plus buffer on a BD FACSAria II. To test detection sensitivity, Jurkat RNA equal to ten TCR copies was added to samples of about 20,000-1,000,000 naive CD8 T cells. CD8 T cells were enriched using RosetteSep CD8+ T Cell Enrichment Cocktail and Ficoll-Paque, and the enriched cells then underwent ACK red cell lysis. The source material was naive CD8+ T cells from blood, with Jurkat cell RNA spiked in. The cell subset or site label on this specimen signifies: FACS-sorted CD8+CD4-CCR7+CD45RA+ naive T cells. The sequence derives from a human donor in good health. Some libraries in this study had Jurkat cell RNA spiked in.

The bases are TGTGCCAGCAGCCAAGGTCGTGAGACCCAGTACTTC. It translates as CASSQGRETQYF. This chain joins TRBV3-1 to TRBJ2-5; no confident D gene assignment can be made. According to the germline V gene (reference sequence), CDR1 reads LGHDT and CDR2 reads YNNKEL. The junction shows trimming of 1 base on V and 5 bases on J, plus 5 bases between the germline ends. The CDR3 sequence holds 12 residues, the cysteine and phenylalanine included. Solely the CDR3 DNA is kept, with 36 bases framed from the first base.